This T cell receptor beta chain was recorded in a study of OX40 agonist ivuxolimab in advanced cancers. At the level of the study: Prior anti-PD-1, anti-PD-L1 or anti-CTLA-4 therapy did not bar entry, and more than 35% had some. Partial responses were seen in three patients, one with hepatocellular carcinoma and two with cutaneous melanoma.

The protocol was immunoSEQ multiplex PCR, while the TCRdb copy is restricted to in-frame clones and leaves out a portion. Altogether tens of thousands of clones are present, 87% being singletons, with the ten largest covering under 3.5%. With regard to this clone: Antigen: not known.

Points from the study as a whole: Some nonresponders likewise displayed low normalized T-cell clonal expansion.

The V end was cut by 6 bases, the J end by 0 bases, with 6 bases between. CDR1 and CDR2 from the germline V gene are MNHEY and SMNVEV (reference sequence). The CDR3 totals 14 residues. V usage is TRBV27 and J usage is TRBJ1-6; D might be TRBD1 (5 bases). This TCR derives from an adult with an advanced solid tumor such as melanoma, head and neck, liver or kidney cancer. The sequencing here drew on CD4+ or CD8+ T cells sorted from blood, taken in a trial of the OX40 agonist ivuxolimab. CDR3 amino acids: CASSDSSYNSPLHF. The CDR3 DNA sequence: TGTGCCAGCAGCGACAGCTCCTATAATTCACCCCTCCACTTT.